Sequencing of this T cell receptor (beta chain) was carried out in a study of T cells after yellow fever vaccination. Study as a whole: SMART-Seq v4 Ultra Low Input prepared libraries from low-cell fractions.

Study conclusions and caveats: Subsequent booster samples again held most clones from primary vaccination (around 96% CD4, roughly 90% CD8).

By 5'RACE template switching, TCR cDNA was produced, with a universal primer site and UMIs added in the process. Via MiXCR, TCRdb re-called the 5' RACE reads, giving one row per CDR3 protein. The sample carries a few hundred thousand distinct CDR3 sequences, roughly 9% recorded once. V lost 4 bases to trimming and J lost 5 bases, with 11 bases between them. There are 12 residues in the CDR3. The germline V gene encodes CDR1 GTSNPN and CDR2 SVGIG (reference sequence). This clonotype occurred a few times. What it recognizes is unknown. Sequenced here: CD4+ T cells sorted from PBMCs, sampled 5 days after the yellow fever booster vaccination. This receptor was identified in a young man who received the YFV17D yellow fever vaccine. J is TRBJ1-2 and V is TRBV30; D not certain. DNA of the CDR3: TGTGCCTGGACCCCGGCCGGGTATGGCTACACCTTC. Translation: CAWTPAGYGYTF.